The 5 T cell receptor beta chains given below trace back to one sample, sequenced in a study of blood T cell repertoires in COVID-19. TCRdb's table, derived via immunoSEQ multiplex PCR, lists solely in-frame clones and lacks some. The sample has tens of thousands of clones, 65% to 90% seen once. The sample taken for sequencing was peripheral blood. All receptors come from a man in his 60s with acute or convalescent COVID-19.

The chain couples TRBV5-1 to TRBJ1-2, with 7 bases matching TRBD1. The CDR3 totals 17 residues. V was clipped by 0 bases and J by 3 bases; unmatched bases: 11. Germline V gene sequence: CDR1 SGHRS, CDR2 YFSETQ. In DNA, the CDR3 is TGCGCCAGCAGCTTGGACTTCCCGGACAGGTACGACTATGGCTACACCTTC. Translated, it gives CASSLDFPDRYDYGYTF.

As to this clone: Different DNA sequences within this sample yield the same CDR3. V gene TRBV19 combines with J gene TRBJ1-3, with 8 nucleotides matching TRBD1. The germline CDR1 and CDR2 sequences are LNHDA and SQIVND (reference sequence). J gave up 4 bases and V 5 bases, and 4 bases lay outside the gene matches. CDR3 length: 14 amino acids. CDR3 in DNA: TGTGCCAGTAGTTCGCGGACAGGGGGAAACACCATATATTTT. As protein: CASSSRTGGNTIYF.

The genes are TRBV2 and TRBJ1-1; D ambiguous. Germline CDR1 SNHLY, CDR2 FYNNEI. The CDR3 loop spans 15 amino acids. V lost 6 bases, J lost 2 bases, and 16 bases lay in between. CDR3 sequence (DNA): TGTGCCAGCAGGGGCCGCCAGAATACCAACACTGAAGCTTTCTTT. This sequence encodes CASRGRQNTNTEAFF.

The chain is built from TRBV5-5 and TRBJ1-4; D gene uncertain. CDR1 and CDR2 (germline): SGHKS, YYEKEE (reference sequence). The CDR3 loop spans 17 amino acids. V lost 0 bases and J lost 0, with 12 bases in between. The CDR3 protein is CASSLAWRVATNEKLFF. The CDR3 bases are TGTGCCAGCAGCTTGGCCTGGAGGGTAGCAACTAATGAAAAACTGTTTTTT.

The chain uses TRBV19 and TRBJ1-1, with D possibly being TRBD1 (5 bases). Germline CDR1 is LNHDA and CDR2 is SQIVND (reference sequence). The V and J ends lost 4 bases and 7 bases respectively, with 22 bases between them. This CDR3 spans 16 amino acids. CDR3 nucleotides: TGTGCCAGTAGTACCACAGGATGGAGCCAGGGCAATGAAGCTTTCTTT. It translates to CASSTTGWSQGNEAFF. The variable domain in full, with the rest retrieved from reference TRBV19 and TRBJ1-1, is DGGITQSPKYLFRKEGQNVTLSCEQNLNHDAMYWYRQDPGQGLRLIYYSQIVNDFQKGDIAEGYSVSREKKESFPLTVTSAQKNPTAFYLCASSTTGWSQGNEAFFGQGTRLTVV.